The source of this T cell receptor beta chain is a study of blood T cell repertoires in COVID-19. Turning to the study itself: T cells, B-cell-depleted T cells, or PBMCs supplied cDNA or gDNA.

Using immunoSEQ multiplex PCR, the repertoire was profiled, and TCRdb retains in-frame clones only, with some absent. The repertoire holds more than 200,000 clones, with 70% to 90% as singletons. The CDR3 is 13 amino acids. Germline V gives CDR1 SGHTA, CDR2 FQGTGA. The V and J ends lost 2 bases and 4 bases respectively, with 8 bases between them. V is TRBV7-3 and J is TRBJ1-2; D might be TRBD1 (5 bases). The sequence derives from a man of 80 years or more with acute or convalescent COVID-19. The sample was peripheral blood. The DNA of the CDR3 is TGTGCCAGCAGCTTAGCAGGGTCCTATGGCTACACCTTC. Translating gives CASSLAGSYGYTF.